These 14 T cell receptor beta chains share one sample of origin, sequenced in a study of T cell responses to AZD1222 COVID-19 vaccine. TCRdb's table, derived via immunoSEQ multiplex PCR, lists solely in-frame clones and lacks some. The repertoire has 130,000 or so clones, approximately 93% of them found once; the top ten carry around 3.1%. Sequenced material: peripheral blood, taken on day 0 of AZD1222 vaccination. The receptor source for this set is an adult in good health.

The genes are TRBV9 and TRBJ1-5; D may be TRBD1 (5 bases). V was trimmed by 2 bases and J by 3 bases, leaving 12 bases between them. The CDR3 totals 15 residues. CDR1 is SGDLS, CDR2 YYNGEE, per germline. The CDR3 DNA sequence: TGTGCCAGCAGCGTTGGAGGGGTCCTCAATCAGCCCCAGCATTTT. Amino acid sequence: CASSVGGVLNQPQHF.

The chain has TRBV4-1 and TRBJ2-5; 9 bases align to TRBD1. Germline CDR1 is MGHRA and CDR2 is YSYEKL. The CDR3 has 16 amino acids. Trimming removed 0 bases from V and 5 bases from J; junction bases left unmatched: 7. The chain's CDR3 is CASSQDGQGSTETQYF. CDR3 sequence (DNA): TGCGCCAGCAGCCAAGATGGACAGGGGAGTACGGAGACCCAGTACTTC.

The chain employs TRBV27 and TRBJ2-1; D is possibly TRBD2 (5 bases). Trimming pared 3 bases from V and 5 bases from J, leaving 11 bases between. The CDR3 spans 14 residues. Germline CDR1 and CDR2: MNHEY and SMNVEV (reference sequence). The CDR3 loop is CASSLYGMDNEQFF. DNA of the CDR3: TGTGCCAGCAGTTTGTACGGGATGGACAATGAGCAGTTCTTC.

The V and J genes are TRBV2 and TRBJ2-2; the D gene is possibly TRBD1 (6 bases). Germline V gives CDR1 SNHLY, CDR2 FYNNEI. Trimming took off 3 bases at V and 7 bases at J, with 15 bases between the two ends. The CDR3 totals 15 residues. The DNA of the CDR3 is TGTGCCAGCAGTGAGGGGGCTATCCGGGGCGGGGAGCTGTTTTTT. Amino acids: CASSEGAIRGGELFF.

This chain's CDR3 is CASSITGNEQFF. The DNA of the CDR3 is TGTGCCAGCAGCATCACAGGGAATGAGCAGTTCTTC. The chain employs TRBV7-3 and TRBJ2-1; possibly TRBD1 for D (6 bases). The CDR3 is 12 residues long. V dropped 5 bases and J dropped 7 bases, with 9 bases sitting between them. Germline V gene lookup returns CDR1 SGHTA and CDR2 FQGTGA.

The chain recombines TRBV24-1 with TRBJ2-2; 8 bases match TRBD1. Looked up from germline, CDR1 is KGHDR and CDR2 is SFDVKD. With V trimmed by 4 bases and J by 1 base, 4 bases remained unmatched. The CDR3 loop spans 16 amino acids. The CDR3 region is CATSESGTGNTGELFF. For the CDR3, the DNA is TGTGCCACCAGTGAGTCCGGGACAGGGAACACCGGGGAGCTGTTTTTT.

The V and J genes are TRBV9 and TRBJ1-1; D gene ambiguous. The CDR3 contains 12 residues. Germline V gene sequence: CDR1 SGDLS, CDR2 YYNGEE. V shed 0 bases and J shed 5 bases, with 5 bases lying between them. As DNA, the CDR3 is TGTGCCAGCAGCGTAGATGGTACTGAAGCTTTCTTT. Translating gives CASSVDGTEAFF.

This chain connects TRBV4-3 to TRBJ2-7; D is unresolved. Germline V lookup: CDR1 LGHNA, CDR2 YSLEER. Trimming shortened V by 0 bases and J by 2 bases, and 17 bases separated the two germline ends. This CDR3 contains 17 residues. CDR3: CASSQDVNARLAYEQYF. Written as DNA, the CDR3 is TGCGCCAGCAGCCAAGATGTTAATGCCAGGCTAGCCTACGAGCAGTACTTC.

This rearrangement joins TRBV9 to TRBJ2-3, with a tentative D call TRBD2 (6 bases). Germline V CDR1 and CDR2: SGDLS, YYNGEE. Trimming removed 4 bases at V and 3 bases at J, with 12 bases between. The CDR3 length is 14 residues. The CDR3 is CASSRGGITDTQYF. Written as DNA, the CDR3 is TGTGCCAGCAGCCGAGGAGGGATAACAGATACGCAGTATTTT.

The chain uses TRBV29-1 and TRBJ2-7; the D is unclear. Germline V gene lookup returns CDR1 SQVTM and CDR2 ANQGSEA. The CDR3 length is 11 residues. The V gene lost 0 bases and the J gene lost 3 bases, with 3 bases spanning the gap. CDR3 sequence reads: CSVEEDYEQYF. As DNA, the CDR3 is TGCAGCGTTGAAGAGGACTACGAGCAGTACTTC.

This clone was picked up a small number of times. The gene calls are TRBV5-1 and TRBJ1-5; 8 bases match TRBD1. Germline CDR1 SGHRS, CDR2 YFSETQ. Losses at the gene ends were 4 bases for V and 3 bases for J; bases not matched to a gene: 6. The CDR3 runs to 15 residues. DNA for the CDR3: TGCGCCAGCAGCCCCCAGGGGGCTATCAATCAGCCCCAGCATTTT. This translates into CASSPQGAINQPQHF.

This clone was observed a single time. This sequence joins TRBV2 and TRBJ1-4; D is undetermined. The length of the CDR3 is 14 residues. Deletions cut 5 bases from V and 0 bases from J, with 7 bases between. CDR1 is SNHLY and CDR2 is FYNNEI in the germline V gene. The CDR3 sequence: CASSRRATNEKLFF. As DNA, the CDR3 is TGTGCCAGCAGTCGACGGGCAACTAATGAAAAACTGTTTTTT.

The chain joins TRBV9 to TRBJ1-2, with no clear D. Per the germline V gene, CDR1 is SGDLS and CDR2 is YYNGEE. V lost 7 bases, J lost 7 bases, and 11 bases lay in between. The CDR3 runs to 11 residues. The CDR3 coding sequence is TGTGCCAGCGATGGTAAGGTTGGCTACACCTTC. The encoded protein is CASDGKVGYTF.

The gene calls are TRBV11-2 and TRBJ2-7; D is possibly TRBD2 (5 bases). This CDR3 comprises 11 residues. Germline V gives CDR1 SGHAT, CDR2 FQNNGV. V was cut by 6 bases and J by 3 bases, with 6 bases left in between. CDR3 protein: CASSRGYEQYF. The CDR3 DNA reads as TGTGCCAGCAGTCGGGGCTACGAGCAGTACTTC. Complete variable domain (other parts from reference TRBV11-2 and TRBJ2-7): EAGVAQSPRYKIIEKRQSVAFWCNPISGHATLYWYQQILGQGPKLLIQFQNNGVVDDSQLPKDRFSAERLKGVDSTLKIQPAKLEDSAVYLCASSRGYEQYFGPGTRLTVT.